This T cell receptor (beta chain) was sequenced in a study of T cell responses to AZD1222 COVID-19 vaccine. On this clone: Its target is not known.

Using immunoSEQ multiplex PCR, the repertoire was profiled, and TCRdb retains in-frame clones only, with some absent. The data show 150,000 or so clones, roughly 92% seen once. General study results and limits: Donors were chiefly white British, with a greater number of females, and clonal diversity was perhaps underestimated. Once two AZD1222 doses were given, Spike-specific TCR breadth and depth went up. Reportedly, nearly half the spike-specific TCRs target unmutated variant regions.

This CDR3 is 17 amino acids long. Germline CDR1 reads SGHVS; CDR2 reads FQNEAQ. V dropped 4 bases and J dropped 5 bases, with 18 bases sitting between them. The chain couples TRBV7-8 to TRBJ1-6, with D maybe TRBD1 (5 bases). The receptor's source is an adult in good health. The sample was peripheral blood, taken on day 0 of AZD1222 vaccination. CDR3 sequence (DNA): TGTGCCAGCAGCTCCCTATCCGGACACGGGGATAATTCACCCCTCCACTTT. It encodes CASSSLSGHGDNSPLHF.